The rows below give T cell receptor beta chains drawn from one sample of a study of blood T cell repertoires in COVID-19. Measured with immunoSEQ multiplex PCR; TCRdb has only the in-frame clones, and not every one. This sample has around 200,000 clones, with around 82% found just once. The sample comprised peripheral blood. The receptors here all came from a woman aged 35 to 49 with active or convalescent COVID-19. Both conserved end residues are part of each CDR3. A D gene is named only where the DNA matches it firmly. Clone size is not always given. Where it is, it says once, few, many or a class for expanded clones.

j_call | d_call | clone_size | v_call | cdr3_nt | cdr3_aa
TRBJ1-4 | - | few | TRBV5-1 | TGCGCCAGCAGTGATCCCCAGGGTGATAATGAAAAACTGTTTTTT | CASSDPQGDNEKLFF
TRBJ2-7 | TRBD1 | - | TRBV4-2 | TGTGCCAGCAGCCAAGATAGAGACAGGGTCGAGCAGTACTTC | CASSQDRDRVEQYF
TRBJ1-1 | - | - | TRBV29-1 | TGCAGTTTCGGACGGGGGGGGAATACTGAAGCTTTCTTT | CSFGRGGNTEAFF
TRBJ1-2 | - | - | TRBV19 | TGTGCCAGTAGTATAGATGGCCTGGGCGGGGGTAGCTACACCTTC | CASSIDGLGGGSYTF
TRBJ1-2 | TRBD1 | few | TRBV13 | TGTGCCAGCAGCGTAGGGGGCGCAGGCTATGGCTACACCTTC | CASSVGGAGYGYTF
TRBJ1-6 | - | - | TRBV6-2/TRBV6-3 | TGTGCCAGCAGCTCCACGACAGCGTCTAATTCACCCCTCCACTTT | CASSSTTASNSPLHF
TRBJ2-7 | TRBD1 | - | TRBV25-1 | TGTGCCAGCACCACTGACCGGGACAGATTCTACAAGCAGTACTTC | CASTTDRDRFYKQYF
TRBJ2-2 | - | - | TRBV19 | TGTGCCAGTAGTAAGGTACCGGGAAGGGACGGGGAGCTGTTTTTT | CASSKVPGRDGELFF
TRBJ2-1 | TRBD2 | few | TRBV6-2/TRBV6-3 | TGTGCCAGCAGCCCCCGAGGGACTAGTTGGTTCTTC | CASSPRGTSWFF
TRBJ2-2 | TRBD1 | once | TRBV6-1 | TGTGCCAGCAGTGTCCCGGGGGCCGGGACAGGGATCGGGGAGCTGTTTTTT | CASSVPGAGTGIGELFF